This TCR beta chain came from a study of blood T cells in healthy people across ages. Study-wide results and limits: Naive T cell percentage by flow cytometry tracked strongly with beta diversity. Per million T cells, TCR beta diversity dropped about linearly as age rose.

Isolation of PBMCs gave at least 6 million cells per sample. Turning to this clonotype: The antigen remains unidentified.

The second PCR ran 7 to 11 cycles with a sample-barcoded 5' primer and J-beta primers. There were at least 3 million CDR3-containing paired-end reads obtained from each sample. TCRdb recomputed calls from the 5' RACE reads with MiXCR, one row per CDR3 protein. The table includes 650,000 to 800,000 distinct CDR3 sequences, under 55% detected once. The TCR was taken from a man in his 60s in good health. The sample comprised blood.

In nucleotides, the CDR3 is TGTGCCAGCGGGAGCCATGGCTACACCTTC. As protein: CASGSHGYTF. The gene calls are TRBV12-3 or TRBV12-4 and TRBJ1-2, with unresolved D. This CDR3 is 10 amino acids long. Trimming left V 8 bases short and J 6 bases short, with 7 bases between.